This TCR beta chain appears in the sequencing data of a study of CD8+ T cells in alopecia areata. Treatment described: oral pan-JAK inhibitor, 5-10 mg twice daily. The CDR3 covers 14 residues. Trimming cost V 6 bases and J 1 base; bases outside gene matches: 7. CDR1 is GTSNPN, CDR2 SVGIG, per germline (reference sequence). Reverse transcription of extracted RNA yielded cDNA, which provided the sequencing template. Sequenced by immunoSEQ multiplex PCR; TCRdb stores in-frame clones only, minus some. The data hold over 150,000 clones, with roughly 60% observed a single time. V and J are TRBV30 and TRBJ2-3; 7 bases are a match to TRBD1. The input for sequencing was CD4+ T cells sorted from blood, taken at week 24, from a patient treated with tofacitinib. The sequence came from a human donor with alopecia areata. This CDR3 reads CACHTGDGTDTQYF. CDR3 sequence (DNA): TGTGCCTGCCACACAGGGGACGGCACAGATACGCAGTATTTT.